The rows below give T cell receptor beta chains drawn from one sample of a study of cytotoxic CD8 clonotypes in ibrutinib-treated CLL. Clones were read by immunoSEQ multiplex PCR, and TCRdb kept only the in-frame ones, dropping some. The sample consists of 130,000 or so clones, around four fifths of them appearing once. The sample here was PBMCs, taken after 24 months of ibrutinib treatment. Receptors were obtained from a human donor with chronic lymphocytic leukemia. Both conserved end residues are part of each CDR3. A D gene is named only where the DNA matches it firmly. Clone size is stated in some rows and not others, as once, few, many or a class when expanded.

clone size | D gene | J gene | V gene | CDR3 protein | CDR3 DNA
- | - | TRBJ2-2 | TRBV5-1 | CASSSYLNTGELFF | TGCGCCAGCAGCTCCTACTTGAACACCGGGGAGCTGTTTTTT
few | - | TRBJ2-3 | TRBV5-1 | CASGSGRAISTDTQYF | TGCGCCAGCGGCTCCGGAAGGGCAATCAGCACAGATACGCAGTATTTT
few | - | TRBJ1-1 | TRBV18 | CASSSPGLPNTEAFF | TGTGCCAGCTCTTCCCCGGGGCTACCGAACACTGAAGCTTTCTTT
- | - | TRBJ1-3 | TRBV27 | CASSLGGSSGNTIYF | TGTGCCAGCAGTTTAGGTGGCAGCTCTGGAAACACCATATATTTT
- | TRBD1 | TRBJ1-6 | TRBV13 | CASSPDRNNSPLHF | TGTGCCAGCAGCCCGGACAGGAATAATTCACCCCTCCACTTT
- | - | TRBJ2-7 | TRBV28 | CASSSPAGSNYEQYF | TGTGCCAGCAGTTCCCCGGCAGGGAGCAACTACGAGCAGTACTTC
- | - | TRBJ2-7 | TRBV5-4 | CASSPALTYEQYF | TGCGCCAGCAGCCCAGCCTTGACCTACGAGCAGTACTTC
- | - | TRBJ2-7 | TRBV5-4 | CASSAPKLKGYEQYF | TGTGCCAGCAGCGCGCCGAAGTTAAAGGGGTACGAGCAGTACTTC
- | - | TRBJ1-6 | TRBV21-1 | CASSKAVDSPLHF | TGTGCCAGCAGCAAAGCAGTAGATTCACCCCTCCACTTT
- | TRBD1 | TRBJ2-1 | TRBV6-5 | CASSPTGGSGNEQFF | TGTGCCAGCAGCCCAACAGGGGGTTCCGGTAATGAGCAGTTCTTC
- | - | TRBJ1-2 | TRBV7-6 | CASSPEYGYTF | TGTGCCAGCAGCCCGGAATATGGCTACACCTTC